Given below is one T cell receptor (beta chain) in context. V gave up 1 base and J gave up 2 bases, with 4 bases separating them. This CDR3 comprises 13 residues. Germline-derived CDR1 and CDR2 are SGHRS and YFSETQ. Among the patients, none had received any treatment before thyroid surgery. TCRdb re-analyzed the PCR reads using MiXCR. The table has 20,000 to 30,000 clones, roughly 24% seen once. These data come from a study of metastatic and nonmetastatic thyroid tumors. What was sequenced was blood. The sequence was collected from a female donor with papillary thyroid cancer or a benign thyroid nodule (not recorded which). Some clones in this sample may be carry-over from other donors' samples. V gene TRBV5-1 combines with J gene TRBJ1-3, with D uncertain. The CDR3 spells CASSLSTGNTIYF. As DNA, the CDR3 is TGCGCCAGCAGCTTGTCCACTGGAAACACCATATATTTT.